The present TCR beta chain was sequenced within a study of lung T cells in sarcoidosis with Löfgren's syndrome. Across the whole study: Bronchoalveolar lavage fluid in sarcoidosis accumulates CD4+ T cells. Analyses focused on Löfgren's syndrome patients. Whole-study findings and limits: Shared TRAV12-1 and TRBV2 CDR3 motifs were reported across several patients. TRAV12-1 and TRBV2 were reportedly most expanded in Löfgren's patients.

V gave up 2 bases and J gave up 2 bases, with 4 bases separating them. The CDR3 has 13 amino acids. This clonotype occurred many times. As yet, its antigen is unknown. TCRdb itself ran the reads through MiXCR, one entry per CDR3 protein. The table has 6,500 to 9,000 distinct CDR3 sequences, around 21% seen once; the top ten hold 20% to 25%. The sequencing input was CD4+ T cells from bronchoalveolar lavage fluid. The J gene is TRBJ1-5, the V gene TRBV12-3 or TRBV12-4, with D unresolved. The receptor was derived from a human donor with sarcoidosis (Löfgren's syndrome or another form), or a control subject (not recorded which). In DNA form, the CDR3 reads TGTGCCAGCAGTTTAATAGGCAATCAGCCCCAGCATTTT. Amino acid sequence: CASSLIGNQPQHF.